The 25 T cell receptor beta chains presented below share a single source sample, sequenced in a study of low-dose radiotherapy and immunotherapy resistance in tumors. Sample time point: before trial treatment. Using a constant-region primer together with a V-primer adapter, TCRs were subjected to approximately 20 PCR cycles of amplification. TCRdb independently ran MiXCR on the reads; one entry per CDR3 protein. This sample has about 46,000 distinct CDR3 sequences; about 12% occur once, and the top ten carry 5.5% to 8%. The material sequenced was PBMCs, taken before treatment. Every receptor here comes from a female donor with ovarian cancer.

This clonotype has a count of ten or more. The chain couples TRBV28 to TRBJ2-7; D call uncertain. The germline V and J ends were trimmed by 4 bases and 7 bases, with 11 bases remaining between them. The CDR3 is 12 residues long. Per germline, CDR1 MDHEN and CDR2 SYDVKM. CDR3 protein: CASSSRILEQYF. The CDR3 DNA sequence: TGTGCCAGCAGTTCCCGGATCTTAGAGCAGTACTTC.

The chain combines TRBV19 with TRBJ2-3; 7 bases agree with TRBD2. Germline V CDR1 and CDR2: LNHDA, SQIVND (reference sequence). The ends lost 5 bases at V and 1 base at J; junction bases unmatched: 9. This CDR3 comprises 16 residues. CDR3 residues: CASSPNGLGGTDTQYF. Written as DNA, the CDR3 is TGTGCCAGTAGTCCAAACGGACTAGGGGGCACAGATACGCAGTATTTT.

The sample holds many counts of this clonotype. The V call is TRBV20-1, the J call TRBJ2-3, with a tentative D call TRBD2 (6 bases). This CDR3 has 13 amino acids. Trimming stripped 1 base from V and 6 bases from J, with 11 bases between. Germline assignment: CDR1 DFQATT and CDR2 SNEGSKA (reference sequence). The DNA for the CDR3 is TGCAGTGCTAGAGCTCCGGGAGTGGATACGCAGTATTTT. Protein: CSARAPGVDTQYF.

This clonotype was seen at least ten times. This chain links TRBV27 with TRBJ1-1; TRBD1 aligns across 8 bases. With V trimmed by 4 bases and J by 1 base, 2 bases remained unmatched. This CDR3 contains 14 residues. The V gene's germline CDR1 is MNHEY and CDR2 SMNVEV (reference sequence). CDR3 sequence reads: CASSYDRGNTEAFF. Written as DNA, the CDR3 is TGTGCCAGCAGTTACGACAGGGGGAACACTGAAGCTTTCTTT.

The table lists this clonotype with many counts. The genes are TRBV12-3 or TRBV12-4 and TRBJ2-3; possible D gene TRBD2, 5 bases. Between the trimmed V and J ends, which lost 6 bases and 5 bases, there was a span of 9 bases. The CDR3 is made up of 12 amino acids. CDR3 residues: CASSRLRDTQYF. The CDR3, as DNA: TGTGCCAGCAGCCGACTACGAGATACGCAGTATTTT.

This clonotype was seen many times. The chain couples TRBV20-1 to TRBJ1-1; unclear D gene. The germline CDR1 and CDR2 sequences are DFQATT and SNEGSKA (reference sequence). V was shortened by 6 bases and J by 5 bases, with 16 bases between the two germline ends. The CDR3 is 13 residues long. The CDR3 here is CSAQRSHPTEAFF. As DNA, the CDR3 is TGCAGTGCCCAACGGTCCCACCCAACTGAAGCTTTCTTT.

This clonotype has a count of ten or more. This chain connects TRBV29-1 to TRBJ2-5; TRBD1 might be the D (5 bases). Germline V CDR1 and CDR2: SQVTM, ANQGSEA. This CDR3 is 16 amino acids long. V was pared by 3 bases and J by 1 base, with 18 bases between. The CDR3 nucleotides read TGCAGCGTTGAGAGTCCTCAGGGTACCATCCAAGAGACCCAGTACTTC. It encodes CSVESPQGTIQETQYF.

In its sample, this clonotype was seen many times. The CDR3 sequence is CATSRRASYEQYF. The CDR3 DNA follows: TGTGCAACTTCTCGGAGGGCTTCCTACGAGCAGTACTTC. The chain combines TRBV6-5 with TRBJ2-7, with D possibly TRBD2 on 6 matching bases. This CDR3 has 13 residues. CDR1 and CDR2 from the germline V gene are MNHEY and SVGAGI.

This clonotype was observed many times. V gene TRBV7-2 combines with J gene TRBJ2-7; TRBD1 aligns across 7 bases. The CDR3 has 14 residues. Germline V gene sequence: CDR1 SGHTA, CDR2 FQGNSA. J lost 0 bases, V lost 6 bases, and 5 bases had no gene match. The CDR3 DNA reads TGTGCCAGCAGGCGGACAGGACCCTCCTACGAGCAGTACTTC. Translated, it gives CASRRTGPSYEQYF.

This clonotype was observed at least ten times. The chain couples TRBV6-2 or TRBV6-3 to TRBJ2-5; TRBD2 might be the D (7 bases). CDR1 and CDR2 (germline): MNHEY, SVGEGT. The CDR3 is 14 amino acids. Trimming took 8 bases from V and 1 from J, leaving 14 bases between them. The CDR3 here is CASGGLAVQETQYF. For the CDR3, the DNA is TGTGCCAGCGGGGGGCTAGCGGTCCAAGAGACCCAGTACTTC.

Ten or more counts support this clonotype. The chain is built from TRBV4-1 and TRBJ2-5, with TRBD2 matching 11 bases. After removal of 4 bases from V and 4 bases from J, the junction contained 5 bases not matched to a gene. CDR1 is MGHRA, CDR2 YSYEKL, per germline. The CDR3 contains 15 residues. Written as DNA, the CDR3 is TGCGCCAGCAGCCGACTACTAGCGGGAGCAGAGACCCAGTACTTC. Its protein product is CASSRLLAGAETQYF.

This clonotype was observed at least ten times. This chain connects TRBV10-3 to TRBJ2-5; D is perhaps TRBD2 (5 bases). The germline CDR1 and CDR2 sequences are ENHRY and SYGVKD. The V end lost 2 bases, the J end lost 5 bases, and 15 bases lay between the germline ends. This CDR3 is 15 amino acids long. CDR3 sequence (DNA): TGTGCCATCAGTGAGAGTAGGACTTTCTGGGAGACCCAGTACTTC. It yields the protein CAISESRTFWETQYF.

This clonotype showed up many times. The rearrangement uses TRBV6-6 and TRBJ1-3, with a weak D call TRBD1 (6 bases). Trimming stripped 7 bases from V and 0 bases from J, with 13 bases between. Germline V gives CDR1 MNHNY, CDR2 SVGAGI (reference sequence). The CDR3 has 15 residues. The CDR3 region has the DNA TGTGCCAGCAACCTTCAGGGGAGCTCTGGAAACACCATATATTTT. Its translation: CASNLQGSSGNTIYF.

This clonotype has a count of ten or more. The chain uses TRBV29-1 and TRBJ1-2, with TRBD1 matching over 8 bases. Germline assignment: CDR1 SQVTM and CDR2 ANQGSEA. CDR3 length equals 11 residues. The CDR3 region has the DNA TGCGGAAGTCAGGGGGCCTATGGCTACACCTTC. It encodes CGSQGAYGYTF. The full variable domain, in which reference TRBV29-1 and TRBJ1-2 provide the parts outside the CDR3, is SAVISQKPSRDICQRGTSLTIQCQVDSQVTMMFWYRQQPGQSLTLIATANQGSEATYESGFVIDKFPISRPNLTFSTLTVSNMSPEDSSIYLCGSQGAYGYTFGSGTRLTVV.

In this sample, this clonotype turned up many times. The chain uses TRBV29-1 and TRBJ1-2, with TRBD1 matching 8 bases. Trimming at V came to 3 bases and at J to 2 bases, leaving 8 bases not matched to a gene. Germline CDR1 is SQVTM and CDR2 is ANQGSEA. The CDR3 contains 15 residues. The CDR3 region has the DNA TGCAGCGTTGACGCTGGACAGGGCCTAAACTATGGCTACACCTTC. It translates to CSVDAGQGLNYGYTF.

This clonotype has a count of ten or more. The rearrangement uses TRBV14 and TRBJ2-2, with a weak D call TRBD2 (6 bases). V shed 10 bases and J shed 6 bases, with 21 bases lying between them. Germline-derived CDR1 and CDR2 are SGHDN and FVKESK. There are 15 residues in the CDR3. As DNA, the CDR3 is TGTGCCACCCCAGGGCGGGGTTCCTTCGCCGGGGAGCTGTTTTTT. This gives the protein CATPGRGSFAGELFF. Filled out from reference TRBV14 and TRBJ2-2, the complete variable domain reads EAGVTQFPSHSVIEKGQTVTLRCDPISGHDNLYWYRRVMGKEIKFLLHFVKESKQDESGMPNNRFLAERTGGTYSTLKVQPAELEDSGVYFCATPGRGSFAGELFFGEGSRLTVL.

Details on this clonotype: This likely came from a read error, as a far larger clone is one base away. The rearrangement joins TRBV5-1 to TRBJ2-7; unclear D gene. From germline, CDR1 is SGHRS and CDR2 YFSETQ. The ends were cut back, 5 bases at V and 7 bases at J, with 13 bases in the middle. The CDR3 runs to 12 residues. CDR3 sequence (DNA): TGCGCCAGCAGGCTGGAGTTGGGAGAGCAGTACTTC. Amino acids: CASRLELGEQYF.

This chain connects TRBV4-2 to TRBJ2-2; maybe TRBD2 (6 bases). The germline V and J ends were trimmed by 6 bases and 0 bases, with 14 bases remaining between them. CDR3 length equals 16 residues. CDR1 LGHNA and CDR2 YNFKEQ come from the germline V gene. This chain's CDR3 is CASREWGGTNTGELFF. Here the CDR3 DNA reads TGTGCCAGCAGGGAGTGGGGCGGGACGAACACCGGGGAGCTGTTTTTT.

This clonotype was recorded many times. The chain couples TRBV2 to TRBJ2-5; D ambiguous. The V gene lost 2 bases and the J gene lost 1 base, with 11 bases spanning the gap. The CDR3 is 15 amino acids. Germline CDR1 and CDR2: SNHLY and FYNNEI. The CDR3 coding sequence is TGTGCCAGCAGTGAAAGCGACTGGGGCCAAGAGACCCAGTACTTC. Its translation is CASSESDWGQETQYF. The whole variable domain, remainder taken from reference TRBV2 and TRBJ2-5, is EPEVTQTPSHQVTQMGQEVILRCVPISNHLYFYWYRQILGQKVEFLVSFYNNEISEKSEIFDDQFSVERPDGSNFTLKIRSTKLEDSAMYFCASSESDWGQETQYFGPGTRLLVL.

Ten or more counts support this clonotype. The chain uses TRBV12-3 or TRBV12-4 and TRBJ1-5, with unresolved D. This CDR3 spans 15 amino acids. V was cut by 5 bases and J by 2 bases, with 13 bases left in between. In DNA form, the CDR3 reads TGTGCCAGCAGTCCGGACCCACGCGGCAATCAGCCCCAGCATTTT. This encodes CASSPDPRGNQPQHF.

This clonotype was observed at least ten times. The chain couples TRBV5-1 to TRBJ2-2, with D maybe TRBD2 (5 bases). The CDR3 contains 14 residues. Germline CDR1 and CDR2: SGHRS and YFSETQ. The V gene lost 0 bases and the J gene lost 6 bases, with 9 bases spanning the gap. The CDR3 protein is CASSLGSSPGELFF. The DNA of the CDR3 is TGCGCCAGCAGCTTGGGATCTAGCCCCGGGGAGCTGTTTTTT.

This clonotype showed up many times. This rearrangement joins TRBV12-3 or TRBV12-4 to TRBJ2-1; D is perhaps TRBD1 or TRBD2 (5 bases each). The CDR3 is made up of 15 amino acids. V was pared by 3 bases and J by 6 bases, with 15 bases between. CDR3 residues: CASSFTRGTGNEQFF. The CDR3 nucleotides read TGTGCCAGCAGTTTTACTAGGGGAACGGGCAATGAGCAGTTCTTC.

There are many counts of this clonotype. V and J are TRBV2 and TRBJ2-3; no firm D call. V was clipped by 8 bases and J by 3 bases, with 6 bases between them. Germline lookup yields CDR1 SNHLY and CDR2 FYNNEI. The CDR3 spans 11 residues. The CDR3 DNA is TGTGCCAGCTCCTCGACAGATACGCAGTATTTT. Translated: CASSSTDTQYF. Full variable domain (missing parts from reference TRBV2 and TRBJ2-3): EPEVTQTPSHQVTQMGQEVILRCVPISNHLYFYWYRQILGQKVEFLVSFYNNEISEKSEIFDDQFSVERPDGSNFTLKIRSTKLEDSAMYFCASSSTDTQYFGPGTRLTVL.

At least ten counts were recorded for this clonotype. The chain employs TRBV20-1 and TRBJ2-1; no firm D call. The CDR3 runs 11 residues. V was cut by 5 bases and J by 11 bases, with 13 bases left in between. Germline V CDR1 and CDR2: DFQATT, SNEGSKA (reference sequence). This chain's CDR3 is CSASLAPQQFF. In nucleotides, the CDR3 is TGCAGTGCTTCCTTAGCTCCTCAGCAGTTCTTC.

This clonotype was observed many times. The chain has TRBV11-2 and TRBJ2-7; 7 nucleotides line up with TRBD2. In germline, CDR1 is SGHAT, CDR2 FQNNGV. The trim removed 5 bases at V and 2 bases at J, leaving 6 bases unmatched. CDR3 length: 14 residues. The CDR3 region has the DNA TGTGCCAGCAGCCCCGTTGGGGGGGCCTACGAGCAGTACTTC. It codes for CASSPVGGAYEQYF.